A selection of T cell receptor beta chains follows, all from one sample in a study of T-cell memory formation after mild COVID-19. TCRdb re-called the 5' RACE reads through MiXCR, storing one row per CDR3 protein. The table lists 250,000 to 300,000 distinct CDR3 sequences, about 16% of them singletons. Sequencing input: PBMCs or a T cell subset sorted from them (not recorded which). The origin of the receptors is a man younger than 35 who had mild COVID-19 (a few samples of this study predate the infection). Cell type and time point are not known. CDR3s include the opening cysteine and the closing phenylalanine or tryptophan. A D gene is named only where the DNA matches it firmly. Part of the rows lack a size; the others show once, few, many or a class for expanded clones.

TRBJ2-5 TRBD2 TRBV4-1 few TGCGCCAGCAGCCCCCACCGTGGGGGGGGTTTCCAAGAGACCCAGTACTTC CASSPHRGGGFQETQYF
TRBJ2-5 - TRBV4-1 few TGCGCCAGCAGCCAAGTTCCGGGGGCAGACCTAAGTCGAGAGACCCAGTACTTC CASSQVPGADLSRETQYF
TRBJ1-5 - TRBV6-5 - TGTGCCAGCAGTACAGGTCGGTGGAGCAATCAGCCCCAGCATTTT CASSTGRWSNQPQHF
TRBJ1-2 - TRBV20-1 few TGCAGTGCTAGACTCGGACGGGGCAGGTCCTTC CSARLGRGRSF
TRBJ1-1 - TRBV3-1 - TGTGCCAGCAGCCAAGATAACGGCGCTGAAGCTTTCTTT CASSQDNGAEAFF
TRBJ2-7 TRBD2 TRBV5-1 - TGCGCCAGCAGCACGGGACTAGCGGGGATCGACGAGCAGTACTTC CASSTGLAGIDEQYF
TRBJ2-4 TRBD1 TRBV18 - TGTGCCAGCTCCCAAGGACAGGGGGGCTTGGGCATTCAGTACTTC CASSQGQGGLGIQYF
TRBJ2-3 - TRBV5-1 few TGCGCCAGCAGCACCCGACAGCTCCAAGATACGCAGTATTTT CASSTRQLQDTQYF
TRBJ1-2 - TRBV12-3/TRBV12-4 - TGTGCCAGCAGTTTGGGCAGTCCCTATGGCTACACCTTC CASSLGSPYGYTF
TRBJ1-2 - TRBV19 - TGTGCCAGTAGTATGGGACCGACAAGGGACTATGGCTACACCTTC CASSMGPTRDYGYTF
TRBJ2-6 - TRBV20-1 few TGCAGTGCTAGAGATCCCGGGCGTGGGGCCAACGTCCTGACTTTC CSARDPGRGANVLTF
TRBJ2-5 TRBD1 TRBV11-2 - TGTGCCGGCAGCCCTTACGCAGGGGGTGAGACCCAGTACTTC CAGSPYAGGETQYF
TRBJ2-5 - TRBV4-3 few TGCGCCAGCAGCCAAGGGTTAGACCAAGAGACCCAGTACTTC CASSQGLDQETQYF
TRBJ2-5 - TRBV5-1 few TGCGCCAGCAGCTTGGCGGGGGACACAGAAGAGACCCAGTACTTC CASSLAGDTEETQYF
TRBJ1-4 TRBD1 TRBV7-2 - TGTGCCAGCAGCTTGGAGAGACAGGGATTTGGAACTAATGAAAAACTGTTTTTT CASSLERQGFGTNEKLFF
TRBJ1-1 TRBD1 TRBV5-1 - TGCGCCAGCAGCTCGACCCAGGGGGACACTGAAGCTTTCTTT CASSSTQGDTEAFF
TRBJ2-1 TRBD1 TRBV28 - TGTGCCAGCAGTTTATTTGGGGACAGCGATTACAATGAGCAGTTCTTC CASSLFGDSDYNEQFF
TRBJ1-2 TRBD1 TRBV4-3 few TGCGCCAGCAGCCAAGAGGCAAGGACAGGGGTGTCCTACGGCTACACCTTC CASSQEARTGVSYGYTF
TRBJ2-7 - TRBV10-3 - TGTGCCATCAGTGACCTCGAGCAGGACAGTCGCGAGCAGTACTTC CAISDLEQDSREQYF
TRBJ2-2 TRBD2 TRBV9 few TGTGCCAGCAGCGAACTGGGCGGGGGAAACACCGGGGAGCTGTTTTTT CASSELGGGNTGELFF
TRBJ2-1 - TRBV12-3/TRBV12-4 - TGTGCCAGCAGTTTTTGGAGTGTCCCTGATGAGCAGTTCTTC CASSFWSVPDEQFF
TRBJ2-3 TRBD2 TRBV7-2 - TGTGCCAGCAGCTTAGCCCTAGCGGGGCCCCCTGATACGCAGTATTTT CASSLALAGPPDTQYF
TRBJ2-3 TRBD2 TRBV7-2 - TGTGCCAGCAGCAAGGAGCGGGGGGCCTTAGTAGATACGCAGTATTTT CASSKERGALVDTQYF
TRBJ1-1 - TRBV6-5 few TGTGCCAGCAGTTACGTCGGGGGCCACACTGAAGCTTTCTTT CASSYVGGHTEAFF
TRBJ2-2 - TRBV6-6 few TGTGCCAGCAGTTACGCTACTAGCATAAGCGGGGAGCTGTTTTTT CASSYATSISGELFF
TRBJ1-4 - TRBV5-1 - TGCGCCAGCAGTTTGAGGGGACCCGCAACTAATGAAAAACTGTTTTTT CASSLRGPATNEKLFF
TRBJ2-5 - TRBV7-2 few TGTGCCAGCAGCTTCCAGCAGGGGTCTGGAGAGACCCAGTACTTC CASSFQQGSGETQYF
TRBJ2-5 - TRBV7-9 few TGTGCCAGCAGCCCAGGGGAGTCTCACCGAAAGAACCAAGAGACCCAGTACTTC CASSPGESHRKNQETQYF